The T cell receptor beta chain described here comes from a study of OX40 agonist ivuxolimab in advanced cancers. Whole-study context: It was permissible to have had prior anti-PD-1, anti-PD-L1 or anti-CTLA-4 therapy, and 40% had some. Two cutaneous melanoma patients and one hepatocellular carcinoma patient, three in all, had partial responses. Overall study results and limits: At 0.1 to 3.0 mg/kg and by week 6, CD4+ and CD8+ T cells in the blood had expanded clonally.

Generated by immunoSEQ multiplex PCR, the TCRdb table keeps only in-frame clones and is missing some. Here the sample spans some 65,000 clones, roughly 80% being singletons. As concerns this clone: Its antigen is not identified.

Germline trimming cut 5 bases from V and 5 bases from J; bases unmatched to any gene: 6. Germline V gene lookup returns CDR1 SGHVS and CDR2 FQNEAQ. The CDR3 extends over 14 amino acids. The clonotype originates from an adult with an advanced solid tumor such as melanoma, head and neck, liver or kidney cancer. The rearrangement links TRBV7-8 to TRBJ1-1; 9 bases align to TRBD1. Specimen: CD4+ or CD8+ T cells sorted from blood, collected in a trial of the OX40 agonist ivuxolimab. The CDR3 nucleotides read TGTGCCAGCAGCCCCCGGGACAGGGTGACTGAAGCTTTCTTT. Its translation: CASSPRDRVTEAFF.